Below, one TCR beta chain is given with its context. Antigen: not known. This sample was included in a study of Ad26.COV2.S vaccination and SARS-CoV-2 variants. General study findings and limits: Comparability of non-spike TCR breadth was observed across vaccine and placebo recipients.

Germline trimming cut 6 bases from V and 6 bases from J; bases unmatched to any gene: 8. Germline V CDR1 and CDR2: MNHEY, SVGAGI. The CDR3 totals 14 residues. As for treatment: about 20 received Ad26.COV2.S at low or high dose, single or two shots; a few received placebo; per-sample allocation not given. Collection of samples fell on day 63 after the first vaccine or placebo injection. The repertoire was sequenced with immunoSEQ multiplex PCR; TCRdb's copy has only in-frame clones and lacks some. The data show about 350,000 clones, 70% to 90% seen once. The receptor was derived from a person between 18 and 60 years old who received the Ad26.COV2.S COVID-19 vaccine or a placebo. This specimen consisted of peripheral blood, obtained in a trial of Ad26.COV2.S vaccine versus placebo. The chain has TRBV6-5 and TRBJ1-5, with TRBD1 identical over 7 bases. The CDR3 spells CASSRSTGAQPQHF. The CDR3 nucleotides are TGTGCCAGCAGCCGCAGTACAGGGGCTCAGCCCCAGCATTTT.